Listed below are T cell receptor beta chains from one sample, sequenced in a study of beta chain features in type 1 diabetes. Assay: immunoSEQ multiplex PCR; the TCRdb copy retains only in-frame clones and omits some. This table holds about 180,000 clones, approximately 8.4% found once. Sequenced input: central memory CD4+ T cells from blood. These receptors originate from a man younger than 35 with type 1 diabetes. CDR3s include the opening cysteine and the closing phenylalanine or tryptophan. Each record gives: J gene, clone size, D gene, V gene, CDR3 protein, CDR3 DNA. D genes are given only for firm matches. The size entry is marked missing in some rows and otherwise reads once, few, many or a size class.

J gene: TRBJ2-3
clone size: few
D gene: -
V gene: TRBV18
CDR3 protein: CASSSVPSDTQYF
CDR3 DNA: TGTGCCAGCTCATCGGTTCCGTCCGATACGCAGTATTTT

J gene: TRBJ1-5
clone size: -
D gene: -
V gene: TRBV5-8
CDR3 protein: CASSLGGNNQPQHF
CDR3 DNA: TGTGCCAGCAGCTTGGGAGGGAACAACCAGCCCCAGCATTTT

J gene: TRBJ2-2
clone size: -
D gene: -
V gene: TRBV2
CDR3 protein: CASSERTGHTGELFF
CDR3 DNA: TGTGCCAGCAGTGAAAGGACTGGGCACACCGGGGAGCTGTTTTTT

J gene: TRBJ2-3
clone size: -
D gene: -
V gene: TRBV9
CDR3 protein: CASSRSTDTQYF
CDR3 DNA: TGTGCCAGCAGCCGGAGCACAGATACGCAGTATTTT

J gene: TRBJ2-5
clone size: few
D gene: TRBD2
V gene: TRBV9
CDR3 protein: CASSVASGRRQETQYF
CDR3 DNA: TGTGCCAGCAGCGTAGCTAGCGGGAGACGACAAGAGACCCAGTACTTC

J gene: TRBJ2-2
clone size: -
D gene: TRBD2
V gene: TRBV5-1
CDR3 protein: CASSLGGSGRIGELFF
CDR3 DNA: TGCGCCAGCAGCTTGGGCGGTAGCGGGAGGATCGGGGAGCTGTTTTTT

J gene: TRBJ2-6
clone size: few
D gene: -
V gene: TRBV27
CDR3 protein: CASSRIGGLWANVLTF
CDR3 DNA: TGTGCCAGCAGTCGTATCGGCGGGCTCTGGGCCAACGTCCTGACTTTC

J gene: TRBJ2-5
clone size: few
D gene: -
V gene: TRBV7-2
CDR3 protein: CASSPNRGRWETQYF
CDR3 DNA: TGTGCCAGCAGCCCCAATAGAGGGAGGTGGGAGACCCAGTACTTC

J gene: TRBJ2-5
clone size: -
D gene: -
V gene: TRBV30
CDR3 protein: CAWRLGQLNQETQYF
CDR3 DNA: TGTGCCTGGAGATTAGGACAGCTCAACCAAGAGACCCAGTACTTC

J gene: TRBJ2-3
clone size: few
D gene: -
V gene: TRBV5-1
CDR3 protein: CASSLGTKTTDTQYF
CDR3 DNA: TGCGCCAGCAGCCTAGGGACAAAGACGACAGATACGCAGTATTTT

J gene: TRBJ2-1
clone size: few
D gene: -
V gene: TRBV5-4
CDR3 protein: CASSYRDRYNEQFF
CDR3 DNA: TGTGCCAGCAGCTACAGGGACCGATACAATGAGCAGTTCTTC

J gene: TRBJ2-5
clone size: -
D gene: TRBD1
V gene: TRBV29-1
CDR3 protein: CSVGDSRGTQYF
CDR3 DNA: TGCAGCGTTGGGGACAGCCGTGGGACCCAGTACTTC

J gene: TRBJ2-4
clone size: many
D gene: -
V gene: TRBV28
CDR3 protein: CASSTTGQGLNIQYF
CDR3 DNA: TGTGCCAGCAGTACCACGGGGCAGGGGCTCAACATTCAGTACTTC

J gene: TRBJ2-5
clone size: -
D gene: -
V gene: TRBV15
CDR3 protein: CATSRDRQETQYF
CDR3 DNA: TGTGCCACCAGCAGAGACAGACAAGAGACCCAGTACTTC

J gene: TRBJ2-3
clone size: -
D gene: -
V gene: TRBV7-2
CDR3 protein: CASSLQGDTQYF
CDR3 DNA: TGTGCCAGCAGCTTGCAGGGGGATACGCAGTATTTT

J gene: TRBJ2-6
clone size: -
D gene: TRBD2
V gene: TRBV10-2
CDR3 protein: CASTVAGDPVLTF
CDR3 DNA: TGCGCCAGCACTGTAGCGGGGGACCCCGTCCTGACTTTC

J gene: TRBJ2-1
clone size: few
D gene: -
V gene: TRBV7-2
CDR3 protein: CASSRPGQHNEQFF
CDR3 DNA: TGTGCCAGCAGTAGACCGGGACAACACAATGAGCAGTTCTTC

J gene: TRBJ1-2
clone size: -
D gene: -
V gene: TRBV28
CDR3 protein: CASSFSGGGGYTF
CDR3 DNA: TGTGCCAGCAGTTTTTCGGGGGGCGGTGGCTACACCTTC

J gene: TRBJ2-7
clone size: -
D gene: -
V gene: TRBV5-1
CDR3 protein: CASRGAAYEQYF
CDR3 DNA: TGCGCCAGCAGGGGAGCCGCCTACGAGCAGTACTTC

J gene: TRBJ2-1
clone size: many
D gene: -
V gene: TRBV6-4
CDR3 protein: CASSDRGTPAYNEQFF
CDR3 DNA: TGTGCCAGCAGTGACCGAGGAACCCCCGCCTACAATGAGCAGTTCTTC

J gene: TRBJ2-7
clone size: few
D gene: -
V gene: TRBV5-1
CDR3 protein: CASSLNEQGSSYEQYF
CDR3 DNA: TGCGCCAGCAGCTTGAACGAACAGGGAAGCTCCTACGAGCAGTACTTC

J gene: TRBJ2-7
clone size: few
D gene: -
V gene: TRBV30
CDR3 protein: CAWSNGGEQYF
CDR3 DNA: TGTGCCTGGAGTAACGGAGGCGAGCAGTACTTC

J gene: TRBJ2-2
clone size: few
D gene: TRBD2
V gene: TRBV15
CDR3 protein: CATSSGSGGRRGYEELFF
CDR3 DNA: TGTGCCACCAGCAGTGGGTCTGGCGGGAGGCGCGGGTACGAGGAGCTGTTTTTT

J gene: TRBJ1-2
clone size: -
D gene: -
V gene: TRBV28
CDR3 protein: CASSFSPHGYTF
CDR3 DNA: TGTGCCAGCAGTTTTAGCCCGCATGGCTACACCTTC

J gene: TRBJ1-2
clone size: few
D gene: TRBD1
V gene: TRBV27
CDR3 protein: CASRGDRRGYTF
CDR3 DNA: TGTGCCAGCAGGGGGGACAGGCGGGGCTACACCTTC

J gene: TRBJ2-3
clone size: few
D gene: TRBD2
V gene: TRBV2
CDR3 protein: CASSRFGLGGTDTQYF
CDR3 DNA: TGTGCCAGCAGCCGCTTTGGACTAGGGGGCACAGATACGCAGTATTTT

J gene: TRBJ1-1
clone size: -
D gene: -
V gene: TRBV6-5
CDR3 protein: CASTDIENTEAFF
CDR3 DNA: TGTGCCAGCACGGACATCGAGAACACTGAAGCTTTCTTT

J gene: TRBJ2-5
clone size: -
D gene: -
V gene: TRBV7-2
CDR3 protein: CASSLQGGRETQYF
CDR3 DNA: TGTGCCAGCAGCCTCCAGGGGGGCCGGGAGACCCAGTACTTC

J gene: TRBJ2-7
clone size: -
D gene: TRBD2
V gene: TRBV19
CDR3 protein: CASRPGLAGAEQYF
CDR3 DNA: TGTGCCAGTAGGCCGGGACTAGCGGGAGCCGAGCAGTACTTC

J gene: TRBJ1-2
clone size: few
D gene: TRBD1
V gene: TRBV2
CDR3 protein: CASTGQGGSLYYGYTF
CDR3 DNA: TGTGCCAGCACCGGACAGGGGGGCTCTTTGTACTATGGCTACACCTTC

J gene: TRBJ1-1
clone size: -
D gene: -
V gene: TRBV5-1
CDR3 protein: CASSLEPGVNTEAFF
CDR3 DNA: TGCGCCAGCAGCTTGGAGCCGGGAGTGAACACTGAAGCTTTCTTT

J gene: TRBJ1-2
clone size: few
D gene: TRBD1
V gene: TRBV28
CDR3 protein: CASSPSDRVGYGYTF
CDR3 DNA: TGTGCCAGCAGCCCTTCGGACAGGGTCGGCTATGGCTACACCTTC

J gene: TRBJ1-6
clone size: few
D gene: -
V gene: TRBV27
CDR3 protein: CASSLGSGQRVGSPLHF
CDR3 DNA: TGTGCCAGCAGTTTGGGGAGCGGGCAGAGAGTGGGTTCACCCCTCCACTTT

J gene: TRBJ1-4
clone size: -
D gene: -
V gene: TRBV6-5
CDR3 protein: CASSYGPVTWEKLFF
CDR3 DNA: TGTGCCAGCAGTTACGGGCCGGTCACCTGGGAAAAACTGTTTTTT

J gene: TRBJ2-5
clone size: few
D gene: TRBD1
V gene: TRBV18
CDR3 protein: CASSPQGQQETQYF
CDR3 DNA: TGTGCCAGCTCACCACAGGGACAGCAAGAGACCCAGTACTTC

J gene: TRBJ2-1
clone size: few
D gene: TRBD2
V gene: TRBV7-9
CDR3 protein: CASSLRAGEENEQFF
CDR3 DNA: TGTGCCAGCAGCTTACGAGCGGGGGAGGAAAATGAGCAGTTCTTC

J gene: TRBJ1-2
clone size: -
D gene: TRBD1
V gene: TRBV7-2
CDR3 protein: CASSREGPLGGRGRGYTF
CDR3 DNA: TGTGCCAGCAGCCGAGAGGGGCCCCTAGGGGGCCGAGGAAGAGGCTACACCTTC

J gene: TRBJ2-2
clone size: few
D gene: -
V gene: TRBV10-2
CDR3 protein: CASTAQGNTGELFF
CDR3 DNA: TGCGCCAGCACTGCTCAGGGAAACACCGGGGAGCTGTTTTTT

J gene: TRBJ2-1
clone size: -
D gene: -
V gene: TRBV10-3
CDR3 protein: CAIRRAGSSYNEQFF
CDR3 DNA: TGTGCCATCAGGAGGGCGGGCAGCTCCTACAATGAGCAGTTCTTC

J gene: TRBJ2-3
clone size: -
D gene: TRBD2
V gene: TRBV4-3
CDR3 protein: CASSQRRGAGSADTQYF
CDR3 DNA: TGCGCCAGCAGCCAAAGGCGGGGGGCCGGGAGTGCAGATACGCAGTATTTT

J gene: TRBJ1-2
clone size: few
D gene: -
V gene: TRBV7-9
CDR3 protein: CASSLEAANYGYTF
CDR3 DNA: TGTGCCAGCAGCTTGGAGGCCGCTAACTATGGCTACACCTTC